This T cell receptor (beta chain) was recorded in a study of blood T cell repertoires in COVID-19. Study-level background: Acute and convalescent COVID-19 specimens originated in the United States, Italy and Spain. PBMCs, B-cell-depleted T cells, or T cells provided the cDNA or gDNA that made up the material.

The repertoire was sequenced with immunoSEQ multiplex PCR; TCRdb's copy has only in-frame clones and lacks some. The table shows around 120,000 clones, with 80% occurring only once. Germline V lookup: CDR1 MDHEN, CDR2 SYDVKM. The length of the CDR3 is 15 residues. V lost 5 bases and J 5 bases, leaving 16 bases between the germline ends. The chain carries TRBV28 and TRBJ2-1, with D maybe TRBD1 (6 bases). The receptor was derived from a human donor in a cohort sampled during active COVID-19. Sequenced sample: peripheral blood. The CDR3 sequence: CASSQGRQGNNEQFF. As DNA, the CDR3 is TGTGCCAGCAGTCAGGGGCGGCAAGGCAACAATGAGCAGTTCTTC.